This T cell receptor (beta chain) emerged from a study of cytomegalovirus exposure and HLA in healthy donors. This clone was observed a few times. V was shortened by 8 bases and J by 1 base, with 14 bases between the two germline ends. This CDR3 contains 14 residues. Per germline, CDR1 MGHDK and CDR2 SYGVNS. PCR involved 60 Vbeta and 13 Jbeta primers. Generated by immunoSEQ multiplex PCR, the TCRdb table keeps only in-frame clones and is missing some. Altogether about 130,000 clones are present, around 70% being singletons, with the ten largest covering more than 6%. Specimen: PBMCs. The chain employs TRBV25-1 and TRBJ1-1; D unclear. This receptor was identified in a man aged 35 to 55 in good health and CMV-seropositive. The CDR3 here is CASSLSSWNTEAFF. The CDR3 DNA follows: TGTGCCAGCTCCCTATCCTCGTGGAACACTGAAGCTTTCTTT.